Presented here are 31 T cell receptor beta chains from one specimen sequenced in a study of CD8+ T cells in alopecia areata (dated by TCRdb to the late 2010s). The method was the immunoSEQ multiplex PCR assay. RNA was extracted from all samples and reverse transcribed into cDNA, which served as template for TCR sequencing. TCRdb provides this immuneACCESS table in a form limited to in-frame rearrangements. Some clones are lacking; in checked studies, under half of them reflect an unresolved V gene, and why the rest are absent is not known. The sample table holds about 300,000 clones, of which roughly 64% were seen once. Of the sample, approximately 1.7% is held by the ten largest clones. According to the study, the label for this sample's time point signals: around 26 weeks on oral tofacitinib. What this sample's treatment or condition label stands for: oral pan-JAK inhibitor, 5-10 mg twice daily.

This material consisted of CD4+ T cells sorted from blood, taken at week 24, from a patient treated with tofacitinib. The receptor source for this set is a human donor with alopecia areata.

V gene TRBV30 combines with J gene TRBJ2-2; D is possibly TRBD1 or TRBD2 (5 bases each). Germline CDR1 is GTSNPN and CDR2 is SVGIG (reference sequence). The CDR3 has 14 residues. V lost 3 bases, J lost 3 bases, and 11 bases lay in between. The CDR3 DNA reads as TGTGCCTGGAGCCAGGGACCGCACACCGGGGAGCTGTTTTTT. It yields the protein CAWSQGPHTGELFF.

Only a few counts were recorded for this clone. One end of the junction fails to match germline, which may point to a read error. This CDR3 is CASSLDLHNEQFF. The CDR3 DNA reads TGTGCCAGCAGCCTAGACTTACACAATGAGCAGTTCTTC. The V and J genes are TRBV11-2 and TRBJ2-1; D gene uncertain. Germline CDR1 reads SGHAT; CDR2 reads FQNNGV. The CDR3 contains 13 residues.

The chain carries TRBV5-1 and TRBJ2-1; D unclear. The germline V gene encodes CDR1 SGHRS and CDR2 YFSETQ. The CDR3 loop spans 13 amino acids. With 4 bases removed from V and 6 bases from J, the gap between germline ends came to 11 bases. Here the CDR3 reads CASSRGRSNEQFF. The CDR3 region has the DNA TGCGCCAGCAGCCGCGGACGGAGCAATGAGCAGTTCTTC.

The rearrangement links TRBV28 to TRBJ1-2, with TRBD1 as a possible D gene (6 bases). Looked up from germline, CDR1 is MDHEN and CDR2 is SYDVKM. The CDR3 totals 12 residues. The V end was cut by 5 bases, the J end by 5 bases, with 9 bases between. CDR3 coding DNA: TGTGCCAGCAGTCTACAGGGTTATGGCTACACCTTC. It encodes CASSLQGYGYTF.

The chain joins TRBV9 to TRBJ2-4; 7 bases are a match to TRBD1. After removal of 4 bases from V and 9 bases from J, the junction contained 13 bases not matched to a gene. Germline assignment: CDR1 SGDLS and CDR2 YYNGEE. The CDR3 is 15 amino acids. The DNA of the CDR3 is TGTGCCAGCAGCTTCAACAGGGGCCCCAGGGGCATTCAGTACTTC. Its translation is CASSFNRGPRGIQYF.

Here the CDR3 reads CASSLSTGSAGQPQHF. CDR3 DNA: TGTGCCAGCAGCTTATCGACGGGGTCGGCGGGTCAGCCCCAGCATTTT. This rearrangement joins TRBV7-9 to TRBJ1-5; D not certain. V was trimmed by 2 bases and J by 6 bases, leaving 17 bases between them. The CDR3 consists of 16 residues. Germline lookup yields CDR1 SEHNR and CDR2 FQNEAQ (reference sequence).

This clone was recorded a few times. The genes are TRBV7-9 and TRBJ2-2; D gene ambiguous. CDR1 is SEHNR, CDR2 FQNEAQ, per germline (reference sequence). Trimming pared 1 base from V and 3 bases from J, leaving 0 bases between. The CDR3 has 12 residues. CDR3 sequence reads: CASSLDTGELFF. The DNA for the CDR3 is TGTGCCAGCAGCTTAGACACCGGGGAGCTGTTTTTT.

The V and J genes are TRBV15 and TRBJ1-1, with D possibly being TRBD1 (6 bases). This CDR3 has 13 amino acids. Trimming took off 2 bases at V and 11 bases at J, with 15 bases between the two ends. The germline V gene has CDR1 LNHNV and CDR2 YYDKDF (reference sequence). CDR3 nucleotides: TGTGCCACCAGCAGAACCCCAGGGGCCGGGGCTTTCTTT. Translating gives CATSRTPGAGAFF.

CDR3 in amino acids: CSVGQGIDQPQHF. DNA of the CDR3: TGCAGCGTTGGACAGGGTATCGATCAGCCCCAGCATTTT. V usage is TRBV29-1 and J usage is TRBJ1-5, with TRBD1 identical over 7 bases. The CDR3 consists of 13 residues. Trimming at V came to 4 bases and at J to 5 bases, leaving 5 bases not matched to a gene. Per the germline V gene, CDR1 is SQVTM and CDR2 is ANQGSEA.

This clone was recorded a few times. The rearrangement uses TRBV7-2 and TRBJ2-2; D gene uncertain. The CDR3 runs 16 residues. V dropped 5 bases and J dropped 1 base, with 14 bases sitting between them. Germline-derived CDR1 and CDR2 are SGHTA and FQGNSA. The chain's CDR3 is CASSPPVERNTGELFF. CDR3 nucleotides: TGTGCCAGCAGCCCCCCCGTTGAGCGGAACACCGGGGAGCTGTTTTTT.

The DNA of the CDR3 is TGTGCCAGCTCGGGACTAGCGGGACTCAATGAGCAGTTCTTC. The encoded protein is CASSGLAGLNEQFF. This rearrangement joins TRBV2 to TRBJ2-1; TRBD2 agrees at 13 bases. V lost 8 bases to trimming and J lost 6 bases; unmatched junction nucleotides: 4. The CDR3 covers 14 residues. Germline V CDR1 and CDR2: SNHLY, FYNNEI. The full variable domain, with the rest looked up from reference TRBV2 and TRBJ2-1, is EPEVTQTPSHQVTQMGQEVILRCVPISNHLYFYWYRQILGQKVEFLVSFYNNEISEKSEIFDDQFSVERPDGSNFTLKIRSTKLEDSAMYFCASSGLAGLNEQFFGPGTRLTVL.

This sequence joins TRBV2 and TRBJ2-5; 7 bases fit TRBD1. Germline assignment: CDR1 SNHLY and CDR2 FYNNEI. CDR3 size: 14 residues. J lost 1 base, V lost 4 bases, and 3 bases had no gene match. CDR3 residues: CASSARTGQETQYF. As DNA, the CDR3 is TGTGCCAGCAGTGCTAGGACAGGCCAAGAGACCCAGTACTTC.

This clone occurred once. The rearrangement joins TRBV5-4 to TRBJ2-3; D possibly uses TRBD1 or TRBD2 (6 bases each). This CDR3 is 16 amino acids long. The V end was cut by 4 bases, the J end by 2 bases, with 17 bases between. Germline V CDR1 and CDR2: SGHNT, YYREEE (reference sequence). The CDR3 spells CASSKGGGLNTDTQYF. The CDR3, as DNA: TGTGCCAGCAGCAAAGGAGGGGGGCTCAACACAGATACGCAGTATTTT. Supplemented by reference TRBV5-4 and TRBJ2-3, the full variable domain reads ETGVTQSPTHLIKTRGQQVTLRCSSQSGHNTVSWYQQALGQGPQFIFQYYREEENGRGNFPPRFSGLQFPNYSSELNVNALELDDSALYLCASSKGGGLNTDTQYFGPGTRLTVL.

The chain has TRBV4-2 and TRBJ2-5; D may correspond to TRBD1 or TRBD2 (5 bases each). This CDR3 region has 15 residues. In germline, CDR1 is LGHNA, CDR2 YNFKEQ. The V and J ends lost 0 bases and 0 bases respectively, with 8 bases between them. The CDR3 reads CASSQDRDHQETQYF. The CDR3 DNA reads as TGTGCCAGCAGCCAAGATAGGGACCACCAAGAGACCCAGTACTTC.

V is TRBV7-2 and J is TRBJ1-1; D may be TRBD1 (5 bases). CDR1 is SGHTA and CDR2 is FQGNSA in the germline V gene. The CDR3 runs to 13 residues. Trimming took 5 bases from V and 4 from J, leaving 11 bases between them. The CDR3 is CASSPSGPTEAFF. In DNA, the CDR3 is TGTGCCAGCAGCCCCTCGGGGCCCACTGAAGCTTTCTTT.

The chain recombines TRBV2 with TRBJ1-4, with TRBD1 matching over 7 bases. Per the germline V gene, CDR1 is SNHLY and CDR2 is FYNNEI. The CDR3 consists of 15 residues. Unmatched junction bases numbered 7, after V lost 7 bases and J lost 2 bases. The CDR3 bases are TGTGCCAGCACTACCAGACAGGGCACTAATGAAAAACTGTTTTTT. Amino acid sequence: CASTTRQGTNEKLFF.

This clone has only a few counts. The J gene is TRBJ1-6, the V gene TRBV7-2; 9 nucleotides align to TRBD1. The CDR3 is made up of 15 amino acids. V dropped 3 bases and J dropped 14; count of bases not matched to a gene: 11. Germline V CDR1 and CDR2: SGHTA, FQGNSA. The CDR3 sequence is CASSFEWDRANTLHF. Written as DNA, the CDR3 is TGTGCCAGCAGCTTCGAGTGGGACAGGGCCAATACCCTCCACTTT. Full variable domain (remainder filled in from reference TRBV7-2 and TRBJ1-6): GAGVSQSPSNKVTEKGKDVELRCDPISGHTALYWYRQSLGQGLEFLIYFQGNSAPDKSGLPSDRFSAERTGGSVSTLTIQRTQQEDSAVYLCASSFEWDRANTLHFGNGTRLTVT.

The chain is built from TRBV6-6 and TRBJ2-7; perhaps D is TRBD1 or TRBD2 (5 bases each). The CDR3 has 13 amino acids. Germline V gene lookup returns CDR1 MNHNY and CDR2 SVGAGI (reference sequence). Trimming took 8 bases from V and 6 from J, leaving 17 bases between them. The CDR3 DNA reads as TGTGCCAGCGGACAACTAGATACGGGCGAGCAGTACTTC. Encoded protein: CASGQLDTGEQYF.

This clone has just a few counts. One end of the junction is discordant with germline, which a read error may explain. This chain connects TRBV28 to TRBJ2-5; the D is unclear. Germline CDR1 reads MDHEN; CDR2 reads SYDVKM. The CDR3 covers 10 residues. The CDR3 coding sequence is TGTGCCAGCAGTTTATCCCGCCGGCACTTC. It encodes CASSLSRRHF.

CDR3 amino acids: CASTYEGGLNTEAFF. The CDR3 coding sequence is TGTGCCAGTACATATGAGGGGGGGTTGAACACTGAAGCTTTCTTT. The V gene is TRBV19, the J gene TRBJ1-1, with a weak D call TRBD1 (6 bases). V dropped 7 bases and J dropped 0 bases, with 15 bases sitting between them. The CDR3 contains 15 residues. Per germline, CDR1 LNHDA and CDR2 SQIVND (reference sequence).

The CDR3 spells CSVVSGDRGYEQYF. The CDR3 DNA is TGCAGCGTTGTTAGTGGGGACAGGGGCTACGAGCAGTACTTC. The genes are TRBV29-1 and TRBJ2-7; TRBD1 matches 10 bases. Germline lookup yields CDR1 SQVTM and CDR2 ANQGSEA. V shed 4 bases, J shed 3 bases, and the junction held 6 bases outside the gene matches. The CDR3 sequence is 14 residues long.

In its sample, this clone was seen once. The chain couples TRBV7-9 to TRBJ1-5; 7 bases are shared with TRBD1. The CDR3 is 14 amino acids. Germline V lookup: CDR1 SEHNR, CDR2 FQNEAQ (reference sequence). The trim removed 5 bases at V and 5 bases at J, leaving 6 bases unmatched. In DNA form, the CDR3 reads TGTGCCAGCAGCCGCGGGGGACAGTATCAGCCCCAGCATTTT. This sequence encodes CASSRGGQYQPQHF. Combining the CDR3 with reference TRBV7-9 and TRBJ1-5 gives the whole variable domain DTGVSQNPRHKITKRGQNVTFRCDPISEHNRLYWYRQTLGQGPEFLTYFQNEAQLEKSRLLSDRFSAERPKGSFSTLEIQRTEQGDSAMYLCASSRGGQYQPQHFGDGTRLSIL.

This clone was seen only once. The J gene is TRBJ2-6, the V gene TRBV2; possible D gene TRBD2, 5 bases. CDR3 length equals 12 residues. Trimming removed 7 bases at V and 7 bases at J, with 8 bases between. Germline CDR1 is SNHLY and CDR2 is FYNNEI. The CDR3 nucleotides read TGTGCCAGCACGGAGGAAGCCAACGTCCTGACTTTC. Translating gives CASTEEANVLTF. The whole variable domain, filled in from reference TRBV2 and TRBJ2-6, reads EPEVTQTPSHQVTQMGQEVILRCVPISNHLYFYWYRQILGQKVEFLVSFYNNEISEKSEIFDDQFSVERPDGSNFTLKIRSTKLEDSAMYFCASTEEANVLTFGAGSRLTVL.

The chain recombines TRBV5-6 with TRBJ2-1; no definite D call. Germline CDR1 SGHDT, CDR2 YYEEEE. This CDR3 has 13 residues. Trimming shortened V by 4 bases and J by 6 bases, and 11 bases separated the two germline ends. CDR3: CASSLPHGNEQFF. The CDR3 DNA is TGTGCCAGCAGCCTCCCACATGGCAATGAGCAGTTCTTC.

The CDR3 coding sequence is TGTGCCAGCAGCTCCTCCCGGAGTGAGCAGTTCTTC. Translating it yields CASSSSRSEQFF. V is TRBV7-2 and J is TRBJ2-1, with D hard to call. Germline loops: CDR1 SGHTA, CDR2 FQGNSA. The ends were cut back, 4 bases at V and 9 bases at J, with 10 bases in the middle. The CDR3 length is 12 residues.

The chain carries TRBV29-1 and TRBJ1-1; 9 positions match TRBD1. This CDR3 has 14 residues. The V gene end was trimmed by 7 bases and the J gene end by 0 bases; junction bases not matched to a gene: 6. Per germline, CDR1 SQVTM and CDR2 ANQGSEA. The CDR3, as DNA: TGCAGCGCCGGGACAGGGAATATGAACACTGAAGCTTTCTTT. Amino acids: CSAGTGNMNTEAFF.

This clone was recorded once. This sample also contains other DNA sequences that code for the same CDR3. This chain joins TRBV5-1 and TRBJ2-5; 7 bases align to TRBD2. The CDR3 loop spans 14 amino acids. Germline lookup yields CDR1 SGHRS and CDR2 YFSETQ. J lost 5 bases, V lost 0 bases, and 4 bases had no gene match. The CDR3 region is CASSLASGEETQYF. The CDR3 nucleotides read TGCGCCAGCAGCTTGGCTAGCGGAGAGGAGACCCAGTACTTC.

This rearrangement joins TRBV29-1 to TRBJ1-3, with unresolved D. Germline CDR1 reads SQVTM; CDR2 reads ANQGSEA. Between the trimmed V and J ends, which lost 2 bases and 0 bases, there was a span of 14 bases. The CDR3 extends over 16 amino acids. DNA for the CDR3: TGCAGCGTTGAATCTCTCTCTGGGATCTCTGGAAACACCATATATTTT. Translated: CSVESLSGISGNTIYF.

The J gene is TRBJ2-7, the V gene TRBV18; 10 bases line up with TRBD1. V lost 3 bases, J lost 7 bases, and 15 bases stayed unmatched. CDR3 length equals 17 residues. Looked up from germline, CDR1 is KGHSH and CDR2 is LQKENI. The CDR3 reads CASSPANRDRGLKEQYF. CDR3 coding DNA: TGTGCCAGCTCACCGGCTAATCGGGACAGGGGCCTCAAGGAGCAGTACTTC. The whole variable domain, filled in from reference TRBV18 and TRBJ2-7, reads NAGVMQNPRHLVRRRGQEARLRCSPMKGHSHVYWYRQLPEEGLKFMVYLQKENIIDESGMPKERFSAEFPKEGPSILRIQQVVRGDSAAYFCASSPANRDRGLKEQYFGPGTRLTVT.

The chain joins TRBV5-1 to TRBJ1-1, with 7 nucleotides matching TRBD1. The CDR3 spans 16 residues. Germline lookup yields CDR1 SGHRS and CDR2 YFSETQ. With 6 bases clipped from V and 2 bases from J, the junction kept 13 bases outside the gene matches. Here the CDR3 DNA reads TGCGCCAGCAATGAGGCAGGGGGGTTCCCTAACACTGAAGCTTTCTTT. This translates into CASNEAGGFPNTEAFF.

This chain joins TRBV5-1 and TRBJ2-5, with a weak D call TRBD2 (5 bases). Germline CDR1 and CDR2: SGHRS and YFSETQ. This CDR3 has 14 amino acids. The V end was cut by 0 bases, the J end by 5 bases, with 11 bases between. The CDR3 DNA reads TGCGCCAGCAGCTTGGAGAGCGGCACGGAGACCCAGTACTTC. Its translation is CASSLESGTETQYF.